The 24 T cell receptor beta chains below come from one sample, sequenced in a study of T cell clones after liver transplantation. Generated by immunoSEQ multiplex PCR, the TCRdb table keeps only in-frame clones and is missing some. Found here are 55,000 to 75,000 clones, about 70% of them singletons; the top ten hold roughly 2.8%. Source: CD4+ T cells from blood, taken at the approximately 16-month timepoint. The receptor set was obtained from a human patient who received a liver transplant. Some T cells may trace back to the graft donor.

This clone was seen just once. This chain links TRBV7-5 with TRBJ2-1; TRBD2, the table's D call, was not compared with the DNA. TRBV7-5 is a pseudogene. The CDR3 is made up of 11 amino acids. Here the CDR3 DNA reads TGTGTCAGAAGCCTATACAATGAGCAGTTCTTC. This gives the protein CVRSLYNEQFF.

This chain joins TRBV5-6 and TRBJ2-1, with 8 bases that match TRBD2. There are 16 residues in the CDR3. Germline CDR1 and CDR2: SGHDT and YYEEEE. Unmatched junction bases numbered 10, after V lost 3 bases and J lost 5 bases. The DNA of the CDR3 is TGTGCCAGCAGCTCCATCGGACTAGCAGGTGACAATGAGCAGTTCTTC. Its translation is CASSSIGLAGDNEQFF.

This sequence joins TRBV7-9 and TRBJ1-1, with 9 bases aligning to TRBD1. The CDR3 loop spans 16 amino acids. Germline loops: CDR1 SEHNR, CDR2 FQNEAQ (reference sequence). After removal of 0 bases from V and 3 bases from J, the junction contained 5 bases not matched to a gene. Here the CDR3 reads CASSLAGGQGDTEAFF. The CDR3 nucleotides read TGTGCCAGCAGCTTAGCTGGGGGACAGGGCGACACTGAAGCTTTCTTT.

The chain links TRBV15 to TRBJ1-1; 10 bases are a match to TRBD1. The V gene end was trimmed by 5 bases and the J gene end by 1 base; junction bases not matched to a gene: 10. CDR3 size: 17 residues. The germline CDR1 and CDR2 sequences are LNHNV and YYDKDF (reference sequence). For the CDR3, the DNA is TGTGCCACCAGCCTAAGACAGGGGGCAAGGGGGAACACTGAAGCTTTCTTT. Translation: CATSLRQGARGNTEAFF.

The CDR3 region has the DNA TGTGCCAGCAGTTCCCCCAGCGGGAGGGCCAACAATGAGCAGTTCTTC. Its protein product is CASSSPSGRANNEQFF. The chain combines TRBV27 with TRBJ2-1, with TRBD2 identical over 10 bases. CDR1 MNHEY and CDR2 SMNVEV come from the germline V gene (reference sequence). The CDR3 has 16 residues. J was trimmed by 5 bases and V by 4 bases; bases with no gene match: 8.

The chain recombines TRBV21-1 with TRBJ2-1; the table assigns TRBD2, which was not confirmed against the DNA. TRBV21-1 is a recognized pseudogene. The CDR3 is 16 amino acids. In DNA, the CDR3 is TGTGCCAGCAGCAAGAGCGCGGGGGGACCTCTCAATGAGCAGTTCTTC. Translation gives CASSKSAGGPLNEQFF.

This clone was seen only once. The V call is TRBV9, the J call TRBJ1-3; D is undetermined. The CDR3 covers 14 residues. The germline gives CDR1 SGDLS, CDR2 YYNGEE. The V and J ends lost 0 bases and 4 bases respectively, with 8 bases between them. The CDR3 region is CASSVDGLGNTIYF. For the CDR3, the DNA is TGTGCCAGCAGCGTAGATGGGTTAGGAAACACCATATATTTT.

This clone was detected only once. The chain carries TRBV27 and TRBJ2-2; 7 nucleotides agree with TRBD1. The CDR3 contains 14 residues. CDR1 and CDR2 from the germline V gene are MNHEY and SMNVEV (reference sequence). Unmatched junction bases numbered 3, after V lost 3 bases and J lost 5 bases. The CDR3 sequence is CASSLDRTTGELFF. CDR3 coding DNA: TGTGCCAGCAGTTTGGACAGGACGACCGGGGAGCTGTTTTTT.

CDR3 DNA: TGTGCCAGCAGTGACCCGGCACGGGGCCGGGACCAGTACTTC. Protein product: CASSDPARGRDQYF. The J gene is TRBJ2-5, the V gene TRBV6-1; D could derive from TRBD1 or TRBD2 (5 bases each). CDR1 is MNHNS, CDR2 SASEGT, per germline. Deletions cut 3 bases from V and 10 bases from J, with 18 bases between. The CDR3 is 14 residues long.

This clone was picked up a small number of times. The gene calls are TRBV5-6 and TRBJ2-7; D is unresolved. The germline V gene has CDR1 SGHDT and CDR2 YYEEEE. The CDR3 has 15 residues. The germline V and J ends were trimmed by 4 bases and 4 bases, with 18 bases remaining between them. CDR3 loop: CASSLGPNGLYEQYV. The CDR3 coding sequence is TGTGCCAGCAGCCTTGGGCCGAACGGGTTATACGAGCAGTACGTC.

The chain recombines TRBV5-4 with TRBJ2-5, with D possibly being TRBD2 (5 bases). V was shortened by 1 base and J by 5 bases, with 12 bases between the two germline ends. Germline V gene data show CDR1 as SGHNT and CDR2 as YYREEE (reference sequence). CDR3 length: 14 residues. The CDR3 DNA sequence: TGTGCCAGCAGCTTGCCCGGGAACGAGGAGACCCAGTACTTC. The encoded protein is CASSLPGNEETQYF. The full variable domain, in which reference TRBV5-4 and TRBJ2-5 provide the parts outside the CDR3, is ETGVTQSPTHLIKTRGQQVTLRCSSQSGHNTVSWYQQALGQGPQFIFQYYREEENGRGNFPPRFSGLQFPNYSSELNVNALELDDSALYLCASSLPGNEETQYFGPGTRLLVL.

The chain recombines TRBV29-1 with TRBJ2-3; no definite D call. Germline CDR1 and CDR2: SQVTM and ANQGSEA. The V end was cut by 4 bases, the J end by 0 bases, with 17 bases between. The CDR3 extends over 16 amino acids. Here the CDR3 DNA reads TGCAGCGTTGGTCACAGCCAACGATCTAGCACAGATACGCAGTATTTT. Protein: CSVGHSQRSSTDTQYF.

The chain has TRBV29-1 and TRBJ2-2; D is unresolved. Trimming cost V 7 bases and J 0 bases, with 3 bases left between them. The germline CDR1 and CDR2 sequences are SQVTM and ANQGSEA. The CDR3 has 11 amino acids. The CDR3 DNA sequence: TGCAGCGGAACGAACACCGGGGAGCTGTTTTTT. It encodes CSGTNTGELFF.

This clone showed up just once. The V call is TRBV5-1, the J call TRBJ2-2, with D uncertain. The CDR3 is 13 amino acids. V was shortened by 2 bases and J by 5 bases, with 7 bases between the two germline ends. Germline V CDR1 and CDR2: SGHRS, YFSETQ. CDR3 in amino acids: CASSFDRTGELFF. The CDR3 coding sequence is TGCGCCAGCAGCTTTGACCGTACCGGGGAGCTGTTTTTT.

This clone was observed a few times. The V and J genes are TRBV28 and TRBJ1-2; D is perhaps TRBD1 (5 bases). Germline V CDR1 and CDR2: MDHEN, SYDVKM. This CDR3 region has 16 residues. Trimming stripped 5 bases from V and 5 bases from J, with 21 bases between. In nucleotides, the CDR3 is TGTGCCAGCAGTAGACCGATAACAGGAAGTTCTTATGGCTACACCTTC. Translated, it gives CASSRPITGSSYGYTF.

This clone has at least ten counts. CDR3 sequence (DNA): TGTGCCAGCAGGGAACCGGGACAAACCTACGAGCAGTACTTC. It codes for CASREPGQTYEQYF. The chain joins TRBV28 to TRBJ2-7; a possible D gene is TRBD1 (6 bases). V was pared by 6 bases and J by 2 bases, with 14 bases between. The V gene's germline CDR1 is MDHEN and CDR2 SYDVKM. The CDR3 is 14 residues long.

This rearrangement joins TRBV7-2 to TRBJ2-2, with 9 bases identical to TRBD1. V shed 4 bases and J 7 bases; nucleotides not matched to a gene: 4. Germline CDR1 and CDR2: SGHTA and FQGNSA. The CDR3 extends over 14 amino acids. The CDR3 loop is CASSSDRGDGELFF. CDR3 nucleotides: TGTGCCAGCAGCTCGGACAGGGGAGACGGGGAGCTGTTTTTT.

This clone came up many times. This chain connects TRBV10-1 to TRBJ1-1; D remains ambiguous. The CDR3 loop spans 13 amino acids. CDR1 is WNHNN and CDR2 is SYGVQD in the germline V gene (reference sequence). Between the trimmed V and J ends, which lost 4 bases and 7 bases, there was a span of 13 bases. This CDR3 reads CASSGLGRGEAFF. In DNA form, the CDR3 reads TGCGCCAGCAGTGGACTAGGACGGGGTGAAGCTTTCTTT.

The chain uses TRBV5-8 and TRBJ2-7; TRBD2 matches at 14 bases. Trimming at V came to 0 bases and at J to 1 base, leaving 3 bases not matched to a gene. The CDR3 has 17 residues. The germline V gene has CDR1 SGHTS and CDR2 YDEGEE. The CDR3 spells CASSLAGTSGGSYEQYF. CDR3 bases: TGTGCCAGCAGCTTGGCCGGGACTAGCGGGGGATCCTACGAGCAGTACTTC.

The chain combines TRBV2 with TRBJ2-5, with D tentatively TRBD1 (6 bases). Trimming removed 5 bases from V and 14 bases from J, with 18 bases in between. Germline loops: CDR1 SNHLY, CDR2 FYNNEI. The CDR3 runs to 12 residues. The CDR3 DNA follows: TGTGCCAGCAGTCGGACCCCGGGACAAGGCTACTTC. Encoded protein: CASSRTPGQGYF.

The V gene is TRBV19, the J gene TRBJ2-2, with D perhaps TRBD2 (6 bases). Germline-derived CDR1 and CDR2 are LNHDA and SQIVND (reference sequence). V was trimmed by 4 bases and J by 2 bases, leaving 8 bases between them. The CDR3 sequence is 14 residues long. The CDR3 loop is CASSSGTNTGELFF. CDR3 bases: TGTGCCAGTAGTAGCGGGACCAACACCGGGGAGCTGTTTTTT. The variable domain in full, with the rest retrieved from reference TRBV19 and TRBJ2-2, is DGGITQSPKYLFRKEGQNVTLSCEQNLNHDAMYWYRQDPGQGLRLIYYSQIVNDFQKGDIAEGYSVSREKKESFPLTVTSAQKNPTAFYLCASSSGTNTGELFFGEGSRLTVL.

J is TRBJ1-2 and V is TRBV6-5; unclear D gene. The V end was cut by 2 bases, the J end by 0 bases, with 7 bases between. This CDR3 is built from 14 residues. CDR1 and CDR2 (germline): MNHEY, SVGAGI. Here the CDR3 DNA reads TGTGCCAGCAGTTACCTTGGCTCTAACTATGGCTACACCTTC. This gives the protein CASSYLGSNYGYTF.

CDR3 sequence (DNA): TGTGCCAGCAGCCCGAGGACAGTGGGAAACTACGAGCAGTACTTC. This translates into CASSPRTVGNYEQYF. The chain combines TRBV7-2 with TRBJ2-7; TRBD1 might be the D (6 bases). Germline V gene data show CDR1 as SGHTA and CDR2 as FQGNSA. The CDR3 loop spans 15 amino acids. Trimming shortened V by 5 bases and J by 3 bases, and 17 bases separated the two germline ends.

The V gene is TRBV15, the J gene TRBJ1-1; no definite D call. Germline CDR1 LNHNV, CDR2 YYDKDF (reference sequence). Trimming pared 0 bases from V and 5 bases from J, leaving 10 bases between. The CDR3 covers 14 residues. This CDR3 reads CATSREAATTEAFF. In DNA form, the CDR3 reads TGTGCCACCAGCAGAGAGGCAGCGACAACTGAAGCTTTCTTT.